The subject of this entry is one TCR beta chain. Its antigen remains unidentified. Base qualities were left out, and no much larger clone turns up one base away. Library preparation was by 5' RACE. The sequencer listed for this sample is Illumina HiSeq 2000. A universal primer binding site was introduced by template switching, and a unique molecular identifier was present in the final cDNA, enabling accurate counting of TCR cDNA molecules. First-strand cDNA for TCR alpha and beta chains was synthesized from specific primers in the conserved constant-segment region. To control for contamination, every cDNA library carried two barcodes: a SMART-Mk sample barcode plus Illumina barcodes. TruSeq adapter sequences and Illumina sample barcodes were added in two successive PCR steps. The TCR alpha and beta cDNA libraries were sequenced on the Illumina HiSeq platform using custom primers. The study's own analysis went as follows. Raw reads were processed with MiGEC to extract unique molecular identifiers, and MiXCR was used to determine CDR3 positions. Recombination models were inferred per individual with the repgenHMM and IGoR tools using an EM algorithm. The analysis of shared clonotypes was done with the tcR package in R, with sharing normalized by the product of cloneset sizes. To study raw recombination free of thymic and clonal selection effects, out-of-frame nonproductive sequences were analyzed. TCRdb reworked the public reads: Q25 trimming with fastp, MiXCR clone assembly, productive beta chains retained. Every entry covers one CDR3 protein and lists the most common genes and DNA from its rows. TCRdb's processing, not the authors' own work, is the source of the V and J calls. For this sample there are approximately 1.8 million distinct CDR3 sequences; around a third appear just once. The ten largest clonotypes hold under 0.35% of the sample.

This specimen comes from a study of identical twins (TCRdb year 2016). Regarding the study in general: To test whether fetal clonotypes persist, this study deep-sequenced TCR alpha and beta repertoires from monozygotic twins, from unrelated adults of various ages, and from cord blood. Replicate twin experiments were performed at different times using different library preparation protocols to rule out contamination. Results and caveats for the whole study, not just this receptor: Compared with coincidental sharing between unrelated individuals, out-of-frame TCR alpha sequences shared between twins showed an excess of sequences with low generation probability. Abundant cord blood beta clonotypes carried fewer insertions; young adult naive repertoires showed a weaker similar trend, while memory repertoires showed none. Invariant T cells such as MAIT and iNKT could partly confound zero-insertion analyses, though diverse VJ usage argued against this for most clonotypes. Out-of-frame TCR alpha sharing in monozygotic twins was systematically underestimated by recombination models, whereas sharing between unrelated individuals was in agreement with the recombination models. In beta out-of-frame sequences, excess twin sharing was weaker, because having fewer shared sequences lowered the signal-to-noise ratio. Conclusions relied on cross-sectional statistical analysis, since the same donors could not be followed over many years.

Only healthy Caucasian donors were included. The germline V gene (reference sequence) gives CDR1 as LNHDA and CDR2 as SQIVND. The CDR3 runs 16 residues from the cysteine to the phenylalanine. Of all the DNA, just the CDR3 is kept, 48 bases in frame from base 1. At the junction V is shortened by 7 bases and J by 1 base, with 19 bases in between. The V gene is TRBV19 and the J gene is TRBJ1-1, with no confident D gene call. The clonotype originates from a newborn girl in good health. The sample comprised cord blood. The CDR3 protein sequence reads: CASKGTMAEKNTEAFF. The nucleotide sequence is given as TGTGCCAGTAAAGGCACTATGGCCGAAAAGAACACTGAAGCTTTCTTT.